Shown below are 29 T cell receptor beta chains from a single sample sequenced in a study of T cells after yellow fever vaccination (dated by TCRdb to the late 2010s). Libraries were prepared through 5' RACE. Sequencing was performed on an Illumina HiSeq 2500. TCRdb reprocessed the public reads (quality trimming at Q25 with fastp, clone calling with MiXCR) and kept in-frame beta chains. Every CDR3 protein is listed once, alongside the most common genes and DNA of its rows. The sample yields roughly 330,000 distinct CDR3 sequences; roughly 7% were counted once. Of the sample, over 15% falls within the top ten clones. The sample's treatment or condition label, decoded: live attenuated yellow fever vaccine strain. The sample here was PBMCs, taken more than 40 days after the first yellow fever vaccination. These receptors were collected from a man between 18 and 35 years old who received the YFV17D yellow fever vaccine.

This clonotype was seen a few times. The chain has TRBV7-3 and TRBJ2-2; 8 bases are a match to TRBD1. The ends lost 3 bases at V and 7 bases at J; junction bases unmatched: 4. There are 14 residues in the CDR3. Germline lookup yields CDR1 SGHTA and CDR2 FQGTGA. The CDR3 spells CASSLDRAGGELFF. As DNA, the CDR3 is TGTGCCAGCAGCTTGGACAGGGCGGGCGGGGAGCTGTTTTTT.

This chain's CDR3 is CASSPAAQELYNEQFF. The CDR3 DNA sequence: TGTGCCAGCTCACCTGCGGCTCAAGAACTCTACAATGAGCAGTTCTTC. V and J are TRBV18 and TRBJ2-1; D remains unclear. This CDR3 spans 16 amino acids. Germline V CDR1 and CDR2: KGHSH, LQKENI. The ends were cut back, 3 bases at V and 3 bases at J, with 15 bases in the middle.

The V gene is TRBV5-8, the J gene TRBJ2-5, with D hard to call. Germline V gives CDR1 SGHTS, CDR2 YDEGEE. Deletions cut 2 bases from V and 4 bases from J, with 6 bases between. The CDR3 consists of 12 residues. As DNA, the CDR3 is TGTGCCAGCAGCTTCTGGCGAGAGACCCAGTACTTC. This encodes CASSFWRETQYF. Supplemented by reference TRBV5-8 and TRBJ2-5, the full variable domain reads EAGVTQSPTHLIKTRGQQATLRCSPISGHTSVYWYQQALGLGLQFLLWYDEGEERNRGNFPPRFSGRQFPNYSSELNVNALELEDSALYLCASSFWRETQYFGPGTRLLVL.

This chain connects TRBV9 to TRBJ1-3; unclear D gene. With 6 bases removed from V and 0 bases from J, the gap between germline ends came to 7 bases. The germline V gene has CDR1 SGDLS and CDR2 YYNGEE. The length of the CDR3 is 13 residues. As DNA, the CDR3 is TGTGCCAGCAATCCAAACTCTGGAAACACCATATATTTT. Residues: CASNPNSGNTIYF.

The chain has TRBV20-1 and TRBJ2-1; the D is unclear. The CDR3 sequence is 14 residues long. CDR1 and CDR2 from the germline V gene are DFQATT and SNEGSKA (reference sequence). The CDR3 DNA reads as TGCAGGGTGCAAGCCGGCAGCTCCTACAATGAGCAGTTCTTC. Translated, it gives CRVQAGSSYNEQFF.

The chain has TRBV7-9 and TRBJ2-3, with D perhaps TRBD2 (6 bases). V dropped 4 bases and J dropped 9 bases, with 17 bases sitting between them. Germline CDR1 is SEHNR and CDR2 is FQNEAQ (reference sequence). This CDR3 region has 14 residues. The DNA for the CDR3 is TGTGCCAGCAGCTCATATTATCGGGGAGGAACGCAGTATTTT. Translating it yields CASSSYYRGGTQYF.

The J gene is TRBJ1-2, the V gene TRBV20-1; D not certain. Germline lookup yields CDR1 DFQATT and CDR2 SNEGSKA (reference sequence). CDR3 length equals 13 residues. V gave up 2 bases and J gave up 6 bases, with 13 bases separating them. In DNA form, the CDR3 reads TGCAGTGCTAGAAGCAGGACCCCTAATGGCTACACCTTC. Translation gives CSARSRTPNGYTF.

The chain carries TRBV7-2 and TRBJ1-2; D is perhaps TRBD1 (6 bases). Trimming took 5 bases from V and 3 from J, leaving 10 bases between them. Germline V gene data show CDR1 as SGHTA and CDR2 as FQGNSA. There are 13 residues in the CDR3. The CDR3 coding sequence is TGTGCCAGCAGCGCGGGACACGACTATGGCTACACCTTC. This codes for CASSAGHDYGYTF.

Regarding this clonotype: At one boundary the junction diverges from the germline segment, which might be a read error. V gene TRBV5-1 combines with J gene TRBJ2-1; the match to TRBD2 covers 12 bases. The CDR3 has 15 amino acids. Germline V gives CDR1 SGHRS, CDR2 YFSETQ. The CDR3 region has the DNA TGCGTCAGCAGCGCCCCTAGCGGGGGGGATGATGAGCAGTTCTTC. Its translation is CVSSAPSGGDDEQFF.

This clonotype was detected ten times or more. Here the CDR3 DNA reads TGCGCCAGCAGCCAAAGAGGCGGGGACACAGATACGCAGTATTTT. It codes for CASSQRGGDTDTQYF. The V and J genes are TRBV5-1 and TRBJ2-3; D might be TRBD2 (6 bases). CDR1 and CDR2 (germline): SGHRS, YFSETQ. This CDR3 region has 15 residues. V lost 4 bases and J 2 bases, leaving 14 bases between the germline ends.

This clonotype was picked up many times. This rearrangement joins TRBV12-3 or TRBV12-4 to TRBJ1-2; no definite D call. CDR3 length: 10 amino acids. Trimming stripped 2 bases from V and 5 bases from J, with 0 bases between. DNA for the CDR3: TGTGCCAGCAGTTTATATGGCTACACCTTC. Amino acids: CASSLYGYTF.

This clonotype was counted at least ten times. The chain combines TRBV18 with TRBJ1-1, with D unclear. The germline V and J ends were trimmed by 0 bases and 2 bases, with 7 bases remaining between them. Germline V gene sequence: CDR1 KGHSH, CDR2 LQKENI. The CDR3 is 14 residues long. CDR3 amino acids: CASSPPSINTEAFF. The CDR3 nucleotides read TGTGCCAGCTCACCACCTTCTATAAACACTGAAGCTTTCTTT.

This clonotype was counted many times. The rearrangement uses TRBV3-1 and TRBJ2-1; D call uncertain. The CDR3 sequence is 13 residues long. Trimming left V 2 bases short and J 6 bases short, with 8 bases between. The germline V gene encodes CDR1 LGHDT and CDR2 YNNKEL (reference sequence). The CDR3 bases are TGTGCCAGCAGCCAATCTAAGGTCAATGAGCAGTTCTTC. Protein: CASSQSKVNEQFF.

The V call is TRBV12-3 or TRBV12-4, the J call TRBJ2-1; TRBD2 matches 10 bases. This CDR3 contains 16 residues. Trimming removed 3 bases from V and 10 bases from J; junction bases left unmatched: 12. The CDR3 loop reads CASSLVSGGAGKEQFF. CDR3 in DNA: TGTGCCAGCAGTTTGGTCAGCGGGGGGGCCGGAAAGGAGCAGTTCTTC.

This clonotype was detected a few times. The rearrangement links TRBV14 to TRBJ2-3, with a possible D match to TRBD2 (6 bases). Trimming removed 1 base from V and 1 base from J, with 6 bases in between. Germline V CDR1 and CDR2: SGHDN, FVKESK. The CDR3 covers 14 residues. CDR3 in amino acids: CASSQGRGTDTQYF. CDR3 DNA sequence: TGTGCCAGCAGCCAAGGGAGGGGCACAGATACGCAGTATTTT.

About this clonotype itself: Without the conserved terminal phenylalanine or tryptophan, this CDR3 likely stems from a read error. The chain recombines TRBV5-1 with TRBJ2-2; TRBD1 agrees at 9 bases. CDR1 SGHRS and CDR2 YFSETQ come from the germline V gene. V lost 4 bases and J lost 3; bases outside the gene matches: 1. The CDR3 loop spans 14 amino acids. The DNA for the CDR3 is TGCGCCAGCAGCCGGGACAGGGACACCGGGGAGCTGTTTATT. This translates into CASSRDRDTGELFI.

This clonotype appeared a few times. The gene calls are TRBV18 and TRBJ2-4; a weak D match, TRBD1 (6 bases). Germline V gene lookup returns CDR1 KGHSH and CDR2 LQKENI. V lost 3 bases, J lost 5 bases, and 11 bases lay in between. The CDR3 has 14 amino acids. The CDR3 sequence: CASSPSGTQNIQYF. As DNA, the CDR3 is TGTGCCAGCTCACCTTCCGGGACACAAAACATTCAGTACTTC.

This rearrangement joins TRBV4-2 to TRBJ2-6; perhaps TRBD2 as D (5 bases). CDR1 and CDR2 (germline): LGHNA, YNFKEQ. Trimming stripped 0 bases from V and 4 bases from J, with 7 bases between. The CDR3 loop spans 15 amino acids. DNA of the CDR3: TGTGCCAGCAGCCAAGAGTGGAGGGGGGCCAACGTCCTGACTTTC. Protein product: CASSQEWRGANVLTF.

This CDR3 is CASSSQGAGGASSYEQYF. The CDR3 region has the DNA TGTGCCAGCAGTTCCCAGGGTGCCGGGGGGGCCAGCTCCTACGAGCAGTACTTC. The V and J genes are TRBV27 and TRBJ2-7; 8 bases match TRBD2. The junction had 14 bases not matched to a gene; V was cut back by 4 bases and J by 0 bases. Germline loops: CDR1 MNHEY, CDR2 SMNVEV (reference sequence). The CDR3 has 18 amino acids.

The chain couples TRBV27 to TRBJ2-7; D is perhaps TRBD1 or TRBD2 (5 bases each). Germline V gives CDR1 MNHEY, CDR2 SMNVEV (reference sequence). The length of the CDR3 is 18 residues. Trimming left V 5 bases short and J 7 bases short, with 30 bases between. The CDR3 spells CASSTRYLRRGTSWEQYF. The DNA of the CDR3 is TGTGCCAGCAGTACCAGATACCTAAGACGAGGGACCTCCTGGGAGCAGTACTTC.

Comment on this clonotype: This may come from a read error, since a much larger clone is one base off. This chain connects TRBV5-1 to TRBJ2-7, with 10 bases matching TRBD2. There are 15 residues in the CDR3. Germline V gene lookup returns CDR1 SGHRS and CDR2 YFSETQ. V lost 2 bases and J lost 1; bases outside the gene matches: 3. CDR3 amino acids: CASSFLAGDSYEQYF. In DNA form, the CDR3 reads TGCGCCAGCAGCTTTCTAGCGGGGGATTCCTACGAGCAGTACTTC.

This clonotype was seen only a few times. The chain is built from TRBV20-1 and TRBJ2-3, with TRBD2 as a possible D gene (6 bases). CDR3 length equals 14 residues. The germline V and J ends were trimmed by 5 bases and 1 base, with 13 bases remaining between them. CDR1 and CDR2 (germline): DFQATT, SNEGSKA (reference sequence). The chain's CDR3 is CSAADGGGTDTQYF. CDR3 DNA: TGCAGTGCTGCCGACGGGGGAGGCACAGATACGCAGTATTTT.

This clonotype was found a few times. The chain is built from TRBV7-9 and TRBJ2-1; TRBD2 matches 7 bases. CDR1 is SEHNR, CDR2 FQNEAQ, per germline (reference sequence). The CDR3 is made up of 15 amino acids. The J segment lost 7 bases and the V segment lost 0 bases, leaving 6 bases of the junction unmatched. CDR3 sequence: CASSLALARRNEQFF. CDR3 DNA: TGTGCCAGCAGCTTAGCACTAGCGAGAAGAAATGAGCAGTTCTTC. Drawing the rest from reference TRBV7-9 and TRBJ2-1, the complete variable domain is DTGVSQNPRHKITKRGQNVTFRCDPISEHNRLYWYRQTLGQGPEFLTYFQNEAQLEKSRLLSDRFSAERPKGSFSTLEIQRTEQGDSAMYLCASSLALARRNEQFFGPGTRLTVL.

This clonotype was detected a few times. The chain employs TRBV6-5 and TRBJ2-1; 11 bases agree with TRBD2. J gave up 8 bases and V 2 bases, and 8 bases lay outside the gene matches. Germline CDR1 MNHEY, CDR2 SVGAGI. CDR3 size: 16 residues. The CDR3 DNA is TGTGCCAGCAGTTACGAGCCTAGCGGGGGGACCGATGAGCAGTTCTTC. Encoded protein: CASSYEPSGGTDEQFF.

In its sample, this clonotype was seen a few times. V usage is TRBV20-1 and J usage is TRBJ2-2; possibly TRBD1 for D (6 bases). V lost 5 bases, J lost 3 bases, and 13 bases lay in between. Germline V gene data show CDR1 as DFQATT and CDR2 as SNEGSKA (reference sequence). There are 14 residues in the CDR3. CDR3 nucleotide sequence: TGCAGTGCTGGGTTACAGGGTTACACCGGGGAGCTGTTTTTT. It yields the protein CSAGLQGYTGELFF.

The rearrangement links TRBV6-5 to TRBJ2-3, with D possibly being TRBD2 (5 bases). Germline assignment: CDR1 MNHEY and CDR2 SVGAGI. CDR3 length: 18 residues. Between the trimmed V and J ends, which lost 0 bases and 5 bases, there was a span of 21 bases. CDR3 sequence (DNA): TGTGCCAGCAGTTACTCGATAAATCTAGCCGGGCCAGGAGATACGCAGTATTTT. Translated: CASSYSINLAGPGDTQYF.

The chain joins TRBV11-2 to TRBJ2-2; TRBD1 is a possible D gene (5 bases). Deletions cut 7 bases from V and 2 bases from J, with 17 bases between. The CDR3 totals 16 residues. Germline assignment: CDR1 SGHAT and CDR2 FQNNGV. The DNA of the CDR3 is TGTGCCAGCACCCTACACCAGGGTCGCAACACCGGGGAGCTGTTTTTT. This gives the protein CASTLHQGRNTGELFF.

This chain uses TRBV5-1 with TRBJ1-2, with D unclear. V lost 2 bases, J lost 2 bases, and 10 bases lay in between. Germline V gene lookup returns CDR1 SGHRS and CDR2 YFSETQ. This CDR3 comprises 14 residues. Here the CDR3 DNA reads TGCGCCAGCAGCTTTTCAGGCCTGAACTATGGCTACACCTTC. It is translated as CASSFSGLNYGYTF.

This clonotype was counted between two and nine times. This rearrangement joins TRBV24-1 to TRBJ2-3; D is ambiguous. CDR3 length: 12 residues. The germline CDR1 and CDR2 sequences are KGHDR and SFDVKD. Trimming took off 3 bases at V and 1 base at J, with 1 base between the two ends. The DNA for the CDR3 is TGTGCCACCAGTGATGGCACAGATACGCAGTATTTT. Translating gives CATSDGTDTQYF.